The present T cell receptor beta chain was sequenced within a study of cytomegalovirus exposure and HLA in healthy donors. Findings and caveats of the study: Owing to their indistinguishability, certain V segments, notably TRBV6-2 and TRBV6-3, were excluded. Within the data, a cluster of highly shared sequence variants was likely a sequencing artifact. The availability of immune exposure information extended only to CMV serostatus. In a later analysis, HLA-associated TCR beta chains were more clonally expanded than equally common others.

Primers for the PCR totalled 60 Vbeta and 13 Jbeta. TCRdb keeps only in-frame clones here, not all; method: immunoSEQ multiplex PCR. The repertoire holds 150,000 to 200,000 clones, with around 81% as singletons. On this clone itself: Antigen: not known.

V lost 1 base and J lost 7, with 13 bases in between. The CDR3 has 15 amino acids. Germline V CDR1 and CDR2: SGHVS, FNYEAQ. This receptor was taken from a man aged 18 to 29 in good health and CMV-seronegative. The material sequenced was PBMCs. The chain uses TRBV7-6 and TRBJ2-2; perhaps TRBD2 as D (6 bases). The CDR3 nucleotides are TGTGCCAGCAGCTTAGAAAACGGGAGAAGCGGGGAGCTGTTTTTT. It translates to CASSLENGRSGELFF.